This T cell receptor (beta chain) was documented in a study of Graves' ophthalmopathy and Graves' hyperthyroidism. Whole-study context: Hyperthyroidism was considered stable when no ophthalmopathy appeared within 18 months of follow-up.

Hyperthyroidism in these 18- to 65-year-old patients was newly diagnosed, lasting under 2 months. CDR1 SGHTA and CDR2 FQGNSA come from the germline V gene. The CDR3 totals 20 residues. J was trimmed by 3 bases and V by 2 bases; bases with no gene match: 14. As the template, RNA transcripts were used to amplify TCR beta CDR3 regions. The first-round RT-PCR employed HTBI primers together with the Qiagen OneStep RT-PCR kit. A multiplex PCR was then performed as the second round. TCRdb called the multiplex PCR reads again in MiXCR, with one record for every CDR3 protein. Of 900,000 to 1,200,000 distinct CDR3 sequences in the sample, about 40% were seen once.

The TCR comes from an adult man with Graves' hyperthyroidism. The sample comprised peripheral blood or thyroid tissue (not recorded which). The chain is built from TRBV7-2 and TRBJ2-2, with TRBD2 identical over 11 bases. CDR3 protein: CASSLRGLAEGKWYTGELFF. The CDR3 DNA follows: TGTGCCAGCAGCTTAAGGGGACTAGCGGAAGGGAAGTGGTACACCGGGGAGCTGTTTTTT.